This TCR beta chain came from a study of T cells after yellow fever vaccination. The CDR3 is made up of 13 amino acids. V was cut by 2 bases and J by 5 bases, with 10 bases left in between. In germline, CDR1 is MNHEY, CDR2 SMNVEV (reference sequence). Study conclusions and caveats: The appearance of a small share of clonotypes in both CD4 and CD8 compartments was observed.

Worth noting for this clonotype: Antigen unknown.

Using its own MiXCR run on the 5' RACE reads, TCRdb lists one record per CDR3 protein. Found here are more than 300,000 distinct CDR3 sequences, around 10% of them singletons; the top ten hold about 3.5%. This receptor was obtained from a man aged 18 to 30 who received the YFV17D yellow fever vaccine. The chain has TRBV27 and TRBJ2-7, with D perhaps matching TRBD2 (6 bases). The sequencing used CD4+ T cells sorted from PBMCs, collected 45 days after the yellow fever booster vaccination. DNA of the CDR3: TGTGCCAGCAGTTTACCGGGCGGGGACGAGCAGTACTTC. This codes for CASSLPGGDEQYF.